The T cell receptor beta chain described here comes from a study of shared clonotypes between healthy human individuals. As for the study in general: Donors consisted of two women and a few men between 18 and 49. Findings of the study overall: Only a few donors were included, so the genetic and exposure-history diversity represented was limited.

Researchers divided each subset's genomic DNA evenly across several immunoSEQ plates. Unsorted PBMC samples were amplified in replicate PCRs containing about 0.3 ug DNA, roughly 30,000 T cell genomes. Profiling relied on immunoSEQ multiplex PCR, and the TCRdb table lists in-frame clones only, not all of them. The sample shows about 600,000 clones, around three quarters of them seen only once. The sample holds a few counts of this clone. The antigen is not known. The CDR3 contains 16 residues. V was clipped by 1 base and J by 0 bases; unmatched bases: 4. Germline-derived CDR1 and CDR2 are SGHRS and YFSETQ.

The source of this sequence is a woman aged 40 to 49 in good health. Some clones in this sample may be carry-over from other donors' samples. The sequenced sample consisted of PBMCs. The chain couples TRBV5-1 to TRBJ2-5; 9 bases match TRBD2. The CDR3 nucleotides read TGCGCCAGCAGCTTGCGTCCTAGCGGGGACCAAGAGACCCAGTACTTC. It is translated as CASSLRPSGDQETQYF.